A selection of T cell receptor beta chains follows, all from one sample in a study of vaccination effects on CD4 cells after COVID-19. For these TCRs, the target antigens are not known. TCRdb keeps only in-frame clones here, not all; method: immunoSEQ multiplex PCR. This table holds about 32,000 clones, 55% to 75% found once. The sample was CD4+ T cells from PBMCs cultured with HCoV-229E spike peptides, taken after COVID-19 vaccination. All receptors come from a human donor who received a COVID-19 vaccine. CDR3s include the opening cysteine and the closing phenylalanine or tryptophan.

CDR3aa	j_gene	v_gene
CASSLAGSSGNTIYF	TRBJ1-3	TRBV5-5
CASRTSGENNEQFF	TRBJ2-1	TRBV5-1
CASSLDRTQTYEQYF	TRBJ2-7	TRBV5-1
CATAPTGQETQYF	TRBJ2-5	TRBV27
CASSQGLISGRSPGGYTF	TRBJ1-2	TRBV14
CASSEPVIAGFEETQYF	TRBJ2-5	TRBV6-1
CASSVGPTSYEQYF	TRBJ2-7	TRBV9
CASGTGQGLPQHF	TRBJ1-5	TRBV12-5
CASSIDQTVNQPQHF	TRBJ1-5	TRBV19
CASSLKSWGQTQETQYF	TRBJ2-5	TRBV3-1/TRBV3-2
CASSSTRQYPSYEQYF	TRBJ2-7	TRBV5-1
CASSIVGLNTGELFF	TRBJ2-2	TRBV19
CASSQDRGPVYGYTF	TRBJ1-2	TRBV6-5
CASKPNAVGSYEQYF	TRBJ2-7	TRBV27
CASSLVSGQETQYF	TRBJ2-5	TRBV27
CASSYSSRLQPQHF	TRBJ1-5	TRBV6-2/TRBV6-3
CASGTGGGEQYF	TRBJ2-7	TRBV2
CASSTGSGVSYEQYF	TRBJ2-7	TRBV5-4
CASSALAGINTGELFF	TRBJ2-2	TRBV6-1
CAWSNHGGNEQFF	TRBJ2-1	TRBV30
CASSLVGGYTF	TRBJ1-2	TRBV7-9
CASRPLAAPTDTQYF	TRBJ2-3	TRBV2
CASTSGQGDSPLHF	TRBJ1-6	TRBV6-5
CASSFYNSPLHF	TRBJ1-6	TRBV5-4
CASSLMGQGSYEQYF	TRBJ2-7	TRBV18
CASSLYRHYEQYF	TRBJ2-7	TRBV5-8
CASRAGPTGELFF	TRBJ2-2	TRBV6-5
CASSRGVTGTTRNSPLHF	TRBJ1-6	TRBV11-2
CASSVVRGSYEQYF	TRBJ2-7	TRBV10-2